Listed here is a single T cell receptor beta chain. The data were obtained in a study of OX40 agonist ivuxolimab in advanced cancers. Using immunoSEQ multiplex PCR, the repertoire was profiled, and TCRdb retains in-frame clones only, with some absent. The table shows 20,000 to 25,000 clones, with about 87% occurring only once. This specimen consisted of CD4+ or CD8+ T cells sorted from blood, obtained in a trial of the OX40 agonist ivuxolimab. This sequence was found in an adult with an advanced solid tumor such as melanoma, head and neck, liver or kidney cancer.

CDR3 residues: CASTLGGNTEAFF. The CDR3 region has the DNA TGTGCCAGCACCTTGGGGGGGAACACTGAAGCTTTCTTT. This rearrangement joins TRBV7-3 to TRBJ1-1, with D perhaps matching TRBD1 (5 bases). CDR3 length: 13 residues. The germline V gene has CDR1 SGHTA and CDR2 FQGTGA. Deletions cut 7 bases from V and 1 base from J, with 10 bases between.